The clone carrying this TCR beta chain has at least ten counts. From the 5' RACE reads, TCRdb called clonotypes with MiXCR, one entry per CDR3 protein. Of around 75,000 distinct CDR3 sequences listed, 9.5% are singletons. Germline V gene sequence: CDR1 MNHNY, CDR2 SVGAGI (reference sequence). The CDR3 length is 13 residues. Germline trimming cut 6 bases from V and 7 bases from J; bases unmatched to any gene: 4. These data belong to a study of early T cells in non-severe SARS-CoV-2 infection. The TCR comes from an adult who was a healthcare worker with PCR-confirmed SARS-CoV-2 infection or an uninfected control (not recorded which). This rearrangement joins TRBV6-6 to TRBJ2-3; 10 bases line up with TRBD1. What was sequenced was whole blood. DNA of the CDR3: TGTGCCAGCAGGGGGACAGGGGAGAATACGCAGTATTTT. It yields the protein CASRGTGENTQYF.